The 25 T cell receptor beta chains in this list originate from one sample, sequenced in a study of blood T cell repertoires in COVID-19. Only in-frame clones appear in the TCRdb table, and some are missing; sequencing was by immunoSEQ multiplex PCR. Here the sample spans fewer than 400,000 clones, around 90% being singletons. Sequenced input: PBMCs or T cells enriched from blood (not recorded which). These receptors were collected from a man aged 55-75 years who had recovered from COVID-19.

The DNA of the CDR3 is TGTGCCAGCAGCTTGTTCGGGACAGGGAATTCACCCCTCCACTTT. Translated: CASSLFGTGNSPLHF. The chain carries TRBV13 and TRBJ1-6; 9 bases agree with TRBD1. The CDR3 consists of 15 residues. V lost 3 bases to trimming and J lost 7 bases; unmatched junction nucleotides: 4. Germline V gene data show CDR1 as PRHDT and CDR2 as FYEKMQ (reference sequence). Complete variable domain (other parts from reference TRBV13 and TRBJ1-6): AAGVIQSPRHLIKEKRETATLKCYPIPRHDTVYWYQQGPGQDPQFLISFYEKMQSDKGSIPDRFSAQQFSDYHSELNMSSLELGDSALYFCASSLFGTGNSPLHFGNGTRLTVT.

The chain combines TRBV28 with TRBJ1-2; 11 nucleotides align to TRBD1. J gave up 4 bases and V 6 bases, and 7 bases lay outside the gene matches. Per the germline V gene, CDR1 is MDHEN and CDR2 is SYDVKM. The CDR3 has 15 amino acids. The CDR3 sequence is CASRTPGQGGYGYTF. DNA for the CDR3: TGTGCCAGCAGGACCCCGGGACAGGGGGGCTATGGCTACACCTTC.

V gene TRBV5-1 combines with J gene TRBJ2-1; the D gene is possibly TRBD2 (5 bases). The V gene lost 2 bases and the J gene lost 0 bases, with 9 bases spanning the gap. The length of the CDR3 is 15 residues. Looked up from germline, CDR1 is SGHRS and CDR2 is YFSETQ. In DNA form, the CDR3 reads TGCGCCAGCAGCTTACTAGGGAGCTCCTACAATGAGCAGTTCTTC. It translates to CASSLLGSSYNEQFF.

This sequence joins TRBV27 and TRBJ1-5, with TRBD1 matching 9 bases. V shed 5 bases and J 5 bases; nucleotides not matched to a gene: 7. Germline assignment: CDR1 MNHEY and CDR2 SMNVEV (reference sequence). The CDR3 length is 15 residues. The CDR3 spells CASSRTGGPHQPQHF. In nucleotides, the CDR3 is TGTGCCAGCAGTAGAACAGGGGGCCCACATCAGCCCCAGCATTTT.

V is TRBV7-2 and J is TRBJ1-1, with no clear D. The germline V gene encodes CDR1 SGHTA and CDR2 FQGNSA. This CDR3 contains 13 residues. Trimming took 4 bases from V and 5 from J, leaving 11 bases between them. CDR3 amino acids: CASSSLAGTEAFF. The CDR3, as DNA: TGTGCCAGCAGCTCCCTGGCCGGGACTGAAGCTTTCTTT.

This rearrangement joins TRBV7-9 to TRBJ2-7; D is perhaps TRBD1 (7 bases). The ends were cut back, 5 bases at V and 3 bases at J, with 14 bases in the middle. The CDR3 spans 14 residues. Germline lookup yields CDR1 SEHNR and CDR2 FQNEAQ (reference sequence). This CDR3 is CASSAGQTFYEQYF. The CDR3 nucleotides read TGTGCCAGCAGCGCGGGACAGACCTTCTACGAGCAGTACTTC.

The chain has TRBV11-2 and TRBJ1-1; the match to TRBD1 covers 7 bases. Germline-derived CDR1 and CDR2 are SGHAT and FQNNGV. Trimming at V came to 7 bases and at J to 6 bases, leaving 11 bases not matched to a gene. The CDR3 contains 14 residues. The CDR3 sequence: CASTYLRQGSEAFF. The CDR3 region has the DNA TGTGCCAGCACCTACTTAAGACAGGGATCTGAAGCTTTCTTT.

This chain links TRBV18 with TRBJ1-5; 9 bases are shared with TRBD1. In germline, CDR1 is KGHSH, CDR2 LQKENI. The CDR3 runs to 16 residues. V lost 3 bases, J lost 7 bases, and 10 bases stayed unmatched. The CDR3 coding sequence is TGTGCCAGCTCACCGATCCCGGGACAGGGCGAGCAGCCCCAGCATTTT. Protein sequence: CASSPIPGQGEQPQHF.

The rearrangement uses TRBV7-9 and TRBJ1-6, with 9 bases matching TRBD1. After removal of 4 bases from V and 8 bases from J, the junction contained 6 bases not matched to a gene. The CDR3 is 15 residues long. Germline V gives CDR1 SEHNR, CDR2 FQNEAQ (reference sequence). CDR3 region: CASSWTGAGDSPLHF. The DNA of the CDR3 is TGTGCCAGCAGCTGGACAGGGGCGGGGGATTCACCCCTCCACTTT.

The chain joins TRBV7-9 to TRBJ1-2; 7 positions match TRBD1. The V and J ends lost 6 bases and 6 bases, in that order; junction bases with no gene match: 10. CDR3 length: 14 amino acids. CDR1 is SEHNR and CDR2 is FQNEAQ in the germline V gene (reference sequence). This chain's CDR3 is CASSLTGPAHGYTF. In DNA, the CDR3 is TGTGCCAGCAGTCTGACAGGGCCAGCGCATGGCTACACCTTC.

This sequence joins TRBV11-2 and TRBJ1-4; TRBD1 might be the D (6 bases). This CDR3 comprises 14 residues. CDR1 is SGHAT and CDR2 is FQNNGV in the germline V gene. Trimming removed 0 bases from V and 9 bases from J, with 11 bases in between. CDR3 loop: CASSLDRGSQKLFF. The DNA of the CDR3 is TGTGCCAGCAGCTTAGACAGGGGTTCTCAAAAACTGTTTTTT.

The chain links TRBV1 to TRBJ1-5; TRBD1, the table's D call, lacks a check against the DNA. TRBV1 is a listed pseudogene. CDR3 length: 18 residues. The CDR3 DNA sequence: TGCACCAGCAGCCAACATGACAGGGGAGGGTCGAGCAATCAGCCCCAGCATTTT. Protein: CTSSQHDRGGSSNQPQHF.

This chain uses TRBV4-3 with TRBJ2-7; 7 nucleotides align to TRBD1. The germline V gene has CDR1 LGHNA and CDR2 YSLEER. Trimming took 0 bases from V and 3 from J; bases not matched to a gene: 11. The CDR3 has 17 amino acids. CDR3 DNA sequence: TGCGCCAGCAGCCAAGAGTTCGCGACAGGGCGCCACTACGAGCAGTACTTC. This codes for CASSQEFATGRHYEQYF.

CDR3 amino acids: CASSPDRGRNEQYF. The CDR3 DNA sequence: TGTGCCAGCAGCCCCGACAGGGGTAGGAACGAGCAGTACTTC. The genes are TRBV7-2 and TRBJ2-7; TRBD1 matches 8 bases. The germline V gene encodes CDR1 SGHTA and CDR2 FQGNSA. The CDR3 is 14 residues long. The V gene end was trimmed by 5 bases and the J gene end by 5 bases; junction bases not matched to a gene: 8.

The chain uses TRBV30 and TRBJ1-2; 8 nucleotides line up with TRBD1. The length of the CDR3 is 17 residues. V was clipped by 0 bases and J by 7 bases; unmatched bases: 16. CDR1 GTSNPN and CDR2 SVGIG come from the germline V gene (reference sequence). CDR3: CAWSVLDRDFTKGGYTF. CDR3 nucleotides: TGTGCCTGGAGTGTCTTGGACAGGGACTTCACGAAGGGTGGCTACACCTTC.

The chain uses TRBV7-6 and TRBJ2-7, with D tentatively TRBD1 (6 bases). Germline values: CDR1 SGHVS, CDR2 FNYEAQ. V was cut by 5 bases and J by 3 bases, with 11 bases left in between. This CDR3 comprises 13 residues. CDR3 sequence: CASSKGQNYEQYF. CDR3 bases: TGTGCCAGCAGCAAAGGACAGAACTACGAGCAGTACTTC.

V and J are TRBV11-2 and TRBJ1-2, with TRBD1 matching over 8 bases. This CDR3 region has 14 residues. The germline V gene encodes CDR1 SGHAT and CDR2 FQNNGV. The junction had 3 bases not matched to a gene; V was cut back by 1 base and J by 5 bases. CDR3 region: CASSLGTGSYGYTF. CDR3 nucleotides: TGTGCCAGCAGCTTAGGGACAGGGTCATATGGCTACACCTTC.

The J gene is TRBJ1-5, the V gene TRBV12-3 or TRBV12-4; D is unresolved. The CDR3 is 13 residues long. The V end lost 5 bases, the J end lost 4 bases, and 9 bases lay between the germline ends. The CDR3 sequence is CASSQNLNQPQHF. Here the CDR3 DNA reads TGTGCCAGCAGTCAGAATCTTAATCAGCCCCAGCATTTT.

The chain carries TRBV7-9 and TRBJ2-4; possibly TRBD2 for D (6 bases). Trimming cost V 1 base and J 8 bases, with 9 bases left between them. CDR1 is SEHNR and CDR2 is FQNEAQ in the germline V gene (reference sequence). The CDR3 is made up of 13 amino acids. The CDR3 nucleotides read TGTGCCAGCAGCTTAGGGGAGGAGGACATTCAGTACTTC. It codes for CASSLGEEDIQYF.

This chain connects TRBV21-1 to TRBJ1-5; the table's TRBD1 call for D was not verified on the DNA. TRBV21-1 is described as a pseudogene. The CDR3 totals 15 residues. CDR3 nucleotide sequence: TGTGCCAGCAGCAAAGTCGACAGATACAATCAGCCCCAGCATTTT. Encoded protein: CASSKVDRYNQPQHF.

The J gene is TRBJ1-3, the V gene TRBV28, with TRBD1 as a possible D gene (6 bases). The germline V and J ends were trimmed by 8 bases and 2 bases, with 13 bases remaining between them. Germline CDR1 MDHEN, CDR2 SYDVKM. The CDR3 has 14 amino acids. CDR3 DNA sequence: TGTGCCAGCGTAGATCGGACAGCTGGAAACACCATATATTTT. Its translation is CASVDRTAGNTIYF.

The V call is TRBV28, the J call TRBJ2-1, with D perhaps TRBD2 (5 bases). Germline CDR1 reads MDHEN; CDR2 reads SYDVKM. The CDR3 is 17 residues long. V was cut by 6 bases and J by 6 bases, with 24 bases left in between. The CDR3 reads CASSLAGGPLVGNEQFF. The CDR3 DNA reads TGTGCCAGCAGCCTTGCTGGAGGTCCGCTTGTGGGCAATGAGCAGTTCTTC.

V and J are TRBV28 and TRBJ1-1, with D maybe TRBD1 (6 bases). Trimming cost V 5 bases and J 6 bases, with 19 bases left between them. CDR1 is MDHEN and CDR2 is SYDVKM in the germline V gene. This CDR3 is 15 amino acids long. The DNA of the CDR3 is TGTGCCAGCAGTGATCGACAGGTGGGCAATGCTGAAGCTTTCTTT. Translating gives CASSDRQVGNAEAFF.

The chain is built from TRBV7-9 and TRBJ1-2; D may be TRBD1 (6 bases). The CDR3 runs 16 residues. Germline CDR1 is SEHNR and CDR2 is FQNEAQ (reference sequence). The V gene lost 4 bases and the J gene lost 6 bases, with 21 bases spanning the gap. The CDR3 sequence is CASSSMLGAREDGYTF. CDR3 in DNA: TGTGCCAGCAGCTCCATGCTGGGGGCGCGGGAGGATGGCTACACCTTC.

The V gene is TRBV7-2, the J gene TRBJ2-3; possible D gene TRBD1, 6 bases. Trimming cost V 6 bases and J 5 bases, with 9 bases left between them. The CDR3 runs to 12 residues. Looked up from germline, CDR1 is SGHTA and CDR2 is FQGNSA. CDR3 sequence: CASRRGGDTQYF. The CDR3 region has the DNA TGTGCCAGCAGACGAGGGGGAGATACGCAGTATTTT.